One sample yielded the 27 T cell receptor beta chains listed below, sequenced in a study of T cells after yellow fever vaccination. TCRdb re-called the 5' RACE reads through MiXCR, storing one row per CDR3 protein. The sample contains around 310,000 distinct CDR3 sequences, 3.5% to 4.5% of which appear only once. Sequenced material: PBMCs, taken 5 days after the yellow fever booster vaccination. The receptors shown here come from a man between 18 and 29 years old who received the YFV17D yellow fever vaccine.

The V gene is TRBV7-9, the J gene TRBJ2-2; a possible D gene is TRBD2 (7 bases). In germline, CDR1 is SEHNR, CDR2 FQNEAQ (reference sequence). Deletions cut 5 bases from V and 4 bases from J, with 17 bases between. The CDR3 spans 16 residues. The CDR3 sequence: CASSLEGGQSTGELFF. CDR3 coding DNA: TGTGCCAGCAGCCTAGAGGGGGGGCAGAGCACCGGGGAGCTGTTTTTT.

This clonotype was counted between two and nine times. This chain uses TRBV2 with TRBJ1-1, with D unclear. The V gene lost 3 bases and the J gene lost 4 bases, with 9 bases spanning the gap. The germline CDR1 and CDR2 sequences are SNHLY and FYNNEI. The length of the CDR3 is 13 residues. The CDR3 DNA is TGTGCCAGCAGTGACCTGGTAGGCACTGAAGCTTTCTTT. It specifies CASSDLVGTEAFF.

The sample holds a few counts of this clonotype. The rearrangement links TRBV15 to TRBJ1-5; the match to TRBD1 covers 9 bases. V shed 6 bases, J shed 5 bases, and the junction held 5 bases outside the gene matches. The CDR3 is 14 amino acids. Germline V lookup: CDR1 LNHNV, CDR2 YYDKDF (reference sequence). CDR3 residues: CATSPDRGYQPQHF. For the CDR3, the DNA is TGTGCCACCAGTCCCGACAGGGGGTATCAGCCCCAGCATTTT.

This clonotype was detected many times. The chain recombines TRBV4-3 with TRBJ1-5; no definite D call. V lost 6 bases and J 6 bases, leaving 9 bases between the germline ends. The CDR3 length is 12 residues. Per the germline V gene, CDR1 is LGHNA and CDR2 is YSLEER. Here the CDR3 reads CASSYVGQPQHF. The CDR3 DNA reads as TGCGCCAGCAGTTACGTGGGTCAGCCCCAGCATTTT.

This clonotype has only a few counts. The rearrangement uses TRBV5-1 and TRBJ1-1; a weak D match, TRBD1 (5 bases). V gave up 3 bases and J gave up 1 base, with 10 bases separating them. Germline-derived CDR1 and CDR2 are SGHRS and YFSETQ. This CDR3 region has 14 residues. The CDR3: CASSWGVENTEAFF. CDR3 DNA sequence: TGCGCCAGCAGCTGGGGGGTGGAGAACACTGAAGCTTTCTTT.

V and J are TRBV18 and TRBJ2-5, with 7 nucleotides matching TRBD1. The CDR3 has 15 amino acids. Trimming cost V 5 bases and J 5 bases; bases outside gene matches: 11. Germline V lookup: CDR1 KGHSH, CDR2 LQKENI. CDR3 in amino acids: CASSTLTGSGETQYF. DNA for the CDR3: TGTGCCAGCTCAACACTGACAGGGTCTGGGGAGACCCAGTACTTC.

V is TRBV4-1 and J is TRBJ1-6; D is unresolved. The CDR3 totals 16 residues. Germline assignment: CDR1 MGHRA and CDR2 YSYEKL. The V and J ends lost 0 bases and 0 bases respectively, with 6 bases between them. CDR3 sequence reads: CASSQDAGSYNSPLHF. The CDR3 DNA follows: TGCGCCAGCAGCCAAGACGCAGGCTCCTATAATTCACCCCTCCACTTT.

In its sample, this clonotype was seen a few times. The V call is TRBV5-4, the J call TRBJ2-1, with TRBD1 identical over 7 bases. The V and J ends lost 9 bases and 4 bases, in that order; junction bases with no gene match: 7. The CDR3 covers 13 residues. Germline V lookup: CDR1 SGHNT, CDR2 YYREEE (reference sequence). The CDR3 loop reads CATLGTDYNEQFF. CDR3 nucleotides: TGTGCCACCCTCGGGACAGATTACAATGAGCAGTTCTTC.

The rearrangement links TRBV7-9 to TRBJ2-5, with 7 bases lining up with TRBD1. The CDR3 extends over 14 amino acids. The germline V gene has CDR1 SEHNR and CDR2 FQNEAQ (reference sequence). V shed 2 bases and J 7 bases; nucleotides not matched to a gene: 7. The CDR3 coding sequence is TGTGCCAGCAGCTTACAAGGGGGCTGGGGGACCCAGTACTTC. Translated, it gives CASSLQGGWGTQYF.

A few counts support this clonotype. The chain joins TRBV12-3 or TRBV12-4 to TRBJ1-5; the match to TRBD1 covers 8 bases. V shed 5 bases, J shed 1 base, and the junction held 7 bases outside the gene matches. CDR3 size: 16 residues. The CDR3 sequence: CASSTSTGVSNQPQHF. In DNA, the CDR3 is TGTGCCAGCAGTACCTCGACAGGGGTGAGCAATCAGCCCCAGCATTTT.

This clonotype was observed a handful of times. This chain joins TRBV6-5 and TRBJ1-5, with 7 bases matching TRBD1. The germline gives CDR1 MNHEY, CDR2 SVGAGI. This CDR3 has 14 amino acids. J lost 5 bases, V lost 6 bases, and 7 bases had no gene match. Here the CDR3 DNA reads TGTGCCAGCAGCAGAGACAGGGCCTATCAGCCCCAGCATTTT. It specifies CASSRDRAYQPQHF.

This clonotype has at least ten counts. This chain uses TRBV12-3 or TRBV12-4 with TRBJ2-2; D gene unclear. Between the trimmed V and J ends, which lost 3 bases and 6 bases, there was a span of 11 bases. The CDR3 totals 14 residues. CDR3 sequence (DNA): TGTGCCAGCAGTTTGGCCCTCCCCCCCGGGGAGCTGTTTTTT. This translates into CASSLALPPGELFF.

This clonotype came up a few times. The J gene is TRBJ2-7, the V gene TRBV18, with a possible D match to TRBD2 (5 bases). CDR1 is KGHSH, CDR2 LQKENI, per germline. CDR3 length: 14 amino acids. V lost 3 bases and J lost 3, with 12 bases in between. The CDR3 loop is CASSPPYGSYEQYF. The CDR3 nucleotides read TGTGCCAGCTCACCCCCCTATGGGAGCTACGAGCAGTACTTC.

The V gene is TRBV12-3 or TRBV12-4, the J gene TRBJ2-5; unclear D gene. The ends were cut back, 3 bases at V and 9 bases at J, with 17 bases in the middle. CDR3 length: 14 amino acids. The CDR3 region is CASSFFRSQRPQYF. The CDR3 DNA reads as TGTGCCAGCAGTTTTTTCAGATCCCAGAGACCCCAGTACTTC.

The chain joins TRBV6-5 to TRBJ2-1; possible D gene TRBD2, 6 bases. The CDR3 has 14 amino acids. V gave up 1 base and J gave up 4 bases, with 8 bases separating them. Germline CDR1 MNHEY, CDR2 SVGAGI. CDR3 sequence: CASSYWGEYNEQFF. The CDR3 DNA sequence: TGTGCCAGCAGTTACTGGGGGGAATACAATGAGCAGTTCTTC.

The table lists this clonotype with a few counts. For the CDR3, the DNA is TGTGCCAGTCTCAAACAGGGAGCTCCCTACGAGCAGTACTTC. Translated, it gives CASLKQGAPYEQYF. The rearrangement links TRBV25-1 to TRBJ2-7, with D possibly TRBD1 on 6 matching bases. V was shortened by 9 bases and J by 2 bases, with 17 bases between the two germline ends. The germline CDR1 and CDR2 sequences are MGHDK and SYGVNS. The CDR3 is made up of 14 amino acids.

This clonotype showed up many times. The J gene is TRBJ2-3, the V gene TRBV6-5; unclear D gene. This CDR3 is 16 amino acids long. V was shortened by 5 bases and J by 2 bases, with 17 bases between the two germline ends. Germline V CDR1 and CDR2: MNHEY, SVGAGI. The CDR3 nucleotides read TGTGCCAGCAGTCGCGTCCGGGTCCTCCACACAGATACGCAGTATTTT. This sequence encodes CASSRVRVLHTDTQYF.

This clonotype was detected many times. The V and J genes are TRBV5-1 and TRBJ2-3; D is unresolved. CDR1 and CDR2 (germline): SGHRS, YFSETQ. CDR3 length equals 14 residues. V was shortened by 3 bases and J by 6 bases, with 14 bases between the two germline ends. The CDR3 is CASSYPDGPDTQYF. Here the CDR3 DNA reads TGCGCCAGCAGCTATCCCGACGGCCCGGATACGCAGTATTTT.

The V gene is TRBV11-2, the J gene TRBJ1-2; TRBD1 is a possible D gene (6 bases). The CDR3 contains 14 residues. Germline V CDR1 and CDR2: SGHAT, FQNNGV. Trimming took 3 bases from V and 2 from J, leaving 10 bases between them. The CDR3 reads CASSFNRANYGYTF. CDR3 DNA sequence: TGTGCCAGCAGCTTTAACAGGGCGAACTATGGCTACACCTTC.

The CDR3 sequence: CASSPANRGGEKLFF. DNA of the CDR3: TGTGCCAGCAGCCCGGCCAATCGAGGGGGGGAAAAACTGTTTTTT. This rearrangement joins TRBV5-5 to TRBJ1-4; possible D gene TRBD1, 6 bases. From germline, CDR1 is SGHKS and CDR2 YYEKEE (reference sequence). This CDR3 contains 15 residues. V was cut by 4 bases and J by 8 bases, with 18 bases left in between.

The chain joins TRBV20-1 to TRBJ2-5; TRBD2 matches 11 bases. There are 16 residues in the CDR3. J gave up 3 bases and V 0 bases, and 6 bases lay outside the gene matches. From germline, CDR1 is DFQATT and CDR2 SNEGSKA (reference sequence). This chain's CDR3 is CSARDLLAGGKETQYF. CDR3 nucleotides: TGCAGTGCTAGAGATCTGCTAGCGGGGGGAAAAGAGACCCAGTACTTC.

This clonotype appeared a few times. The gene calls are TRBV5-1 and TRBJ1-6; 7 bases align to TRBD1. Trimming took 4 bases from V and 6 from J; bases not matched to a gene: 7. Germline assignment: CDR1 SGHRS and CDR2 YFSETQ. The CDR3 is 15 residues long. CDR3 protein: CASSPMGQTNSPLHF. The CDR3 DNA sequence: TGCGCCAGCAGCCCAATGGGACAGACTAATTCACCCCTCCACTTT.

This clonotype occurred a few times. V usage is TRBV12-3 or TRBV12-4 and J usage is TRBJ1-5; 7 nucleotides match TRBD1. V was pared by 6 bases and J by 7 bases, with 9 bases of the junction left unmatched. The CDR3 has 14 residues. The CDR3 is CASRAIGGDQPQHF. For the CDR3, the DNA is TGTGCCAGCAGGGCTATAGGGGGCGACCAGCCCCAGCATTTT.

This clonotype was seen a few times. The chain combines TRBV19 with TRBJ1-2, with 7 bases that match TRBD1. The germline gives CDR1 LNHDA, CDR2 SQIVND (reference sequence). J lost 3 bases, V lost 3 bases, and 4 bases had no gene match. The CDR3 spans 14 residues. Here the CDR3 reads CASSMQGQYYGYTF. DNA for the CDR3: TGTGCCAGTAGTATGCAGGGACAGTACTATGGCTACACCTTC.

This clonotype was detected ten times or more. The CDR3 loop reads CSVEAGTSNEQFF. CDR3 nucleotide sequence: TGCAGCGTTGAGGCCGGGACCTCCAATGAGCAGTTCTTC. The chain is built from TRBV29-1 and TRBJ2-1; possibly TRBD1 or TRBD2 for D (5 bases each). V was pared by 3 bases and J by 6 bases, with 12 bases between. Germline V gives CDR1 SQVTM, CDR2 ANQGSEA. CDR3 length equals 13 residues.

This clonotype was detected many times. The rearrangement joins TRBV28 to TRBJ2-5; D gene unclear. The V end was cut by 0 bases, the J end by 2 bases, with 7 bases between. The CDR3 length is 14 residues. Germline V lookup: CDR1 MDHEN, CDR2 SYDVKM. CDR3 nucleotides: TGTGCCAGCAGTTTATGGGCCAAACAAGAGACCCAGTACTTC. This sequence encodes CASSLWAKQETQYF.

This clonotype was detected only a few times. The chain couples TRBV3-1 to TRBJ2-3; D might be TRBD1 (6 bases). The V end lost 0 bases, the J end lost 11 bases, and 9 bases lay between the germline ends. The germline gives CDR1 LGHDT, CDR2 YNNKEL (reference sequence). The CDR3 extends over 12 amino acids. For the CDR3, the DNA is TGTGCCAGCAGCCAAGACAGGGGAGTGCAGTATTTT. This gives the protein CASSQDRGVQYF.